Described below is a single T cell receptor (beta chain) sequence and its context. The data derive from a study of shared clonotypes between healthy human individuals. The protocol was immunoSEQ multiplex PCR, while the TCRdb copy is restricted to in-frame clones and leaves out a portion. The table includes roughly 2.6 million clones, over 85% detected once. Germline CDR1 and CDR2: LNHDA and SQIVND (reference sequence). Deletions cut 6 bases from V and 9 bases from J, with 12 bases between. The CDR3 has 13 residues. The receptor comes from a man aged 18 to 29 in good health. The V gene is TRBV19, the J gene TRBJ1-6; D uncertain. The sample was naive CD4+ T cells sorted from blood. The subset here: CD45RA+ positively selected. The CDR3 sequence is CASSTTVLSPLHF. Here the CDR3 DNA reads TGTGCCAGTAGCACCACAGTTCTTTCACCCCTCCACTTT. Complete variable domain (other parts from reference TRBV19 and TRBJ1-6): DGGITQSPKYLFRKEGQNVTLSCEQNLNHDAMYWYRQDPGQGLRLIYYSQIVNDFQKGDIAEGYSVSREKKESFPLTVTSAQKNPTAFYLCASSTTVLSPLHFGNGTRLTVT.